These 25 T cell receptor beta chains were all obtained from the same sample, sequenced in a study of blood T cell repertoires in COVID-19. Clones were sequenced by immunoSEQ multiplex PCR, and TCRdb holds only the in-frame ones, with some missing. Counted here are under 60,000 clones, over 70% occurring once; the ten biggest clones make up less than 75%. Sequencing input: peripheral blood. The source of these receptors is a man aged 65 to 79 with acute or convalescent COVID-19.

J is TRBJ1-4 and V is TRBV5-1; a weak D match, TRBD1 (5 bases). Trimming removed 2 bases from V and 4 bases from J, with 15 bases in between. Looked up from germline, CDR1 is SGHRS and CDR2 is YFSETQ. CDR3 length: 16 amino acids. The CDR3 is CASSFKSDSLNEKLFF. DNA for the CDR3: TGCGCCAGCAGCTTTAAATCCGACAGCCTTAATGAAAAACTGTTTTTT.

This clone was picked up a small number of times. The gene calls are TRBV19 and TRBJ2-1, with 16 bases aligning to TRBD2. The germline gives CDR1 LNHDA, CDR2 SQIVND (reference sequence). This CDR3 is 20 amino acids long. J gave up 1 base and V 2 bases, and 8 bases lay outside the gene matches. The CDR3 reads CASSIWPGLAGGPSYNEQFF. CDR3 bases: TGTGCCAGTAGTATATGGCCGGGACTAGCGGGGGGGCCTTCCTACAATGAGCAGTTCTTC.

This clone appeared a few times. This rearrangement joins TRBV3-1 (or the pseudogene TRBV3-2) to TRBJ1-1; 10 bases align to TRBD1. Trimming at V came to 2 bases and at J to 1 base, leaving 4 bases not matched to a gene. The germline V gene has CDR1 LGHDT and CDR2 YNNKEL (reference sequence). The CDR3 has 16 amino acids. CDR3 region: CASSQTDRGRNTEAFF. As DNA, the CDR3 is TGTGCCAGCAGCCAAACCGACAGGGGGCGGAACACTGAAGCTTTCTTT.

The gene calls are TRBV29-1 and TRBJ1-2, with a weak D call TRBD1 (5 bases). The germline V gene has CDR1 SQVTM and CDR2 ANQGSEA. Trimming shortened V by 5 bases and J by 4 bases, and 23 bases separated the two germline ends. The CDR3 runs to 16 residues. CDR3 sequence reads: CSVLSAGDYTGYGYTF. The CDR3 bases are TGCAGCGTTTTATCTGCGGGGGATTACACCGGCTATGGCTACACCTTC.

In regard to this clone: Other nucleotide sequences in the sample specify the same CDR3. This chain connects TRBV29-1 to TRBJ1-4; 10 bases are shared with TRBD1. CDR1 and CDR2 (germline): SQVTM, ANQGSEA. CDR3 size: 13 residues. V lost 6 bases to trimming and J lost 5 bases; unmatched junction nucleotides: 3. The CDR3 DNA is TGCAGCGTGGGGGACAGGGGCAATGAAAAACTGTTTTTT. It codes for CSVGDRGNEKLFF.

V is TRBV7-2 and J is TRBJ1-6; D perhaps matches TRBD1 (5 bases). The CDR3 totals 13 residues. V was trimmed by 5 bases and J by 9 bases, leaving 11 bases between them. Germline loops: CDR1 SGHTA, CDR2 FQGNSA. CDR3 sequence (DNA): TGTGCCAGCAGCGACAGAGGTAGTTCACCCCTCCACTTT. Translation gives CASSDRGSSPLHF.

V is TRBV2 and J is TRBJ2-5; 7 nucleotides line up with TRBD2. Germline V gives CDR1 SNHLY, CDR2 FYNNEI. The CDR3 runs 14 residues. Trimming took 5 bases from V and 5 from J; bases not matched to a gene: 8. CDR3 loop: CASSPTAGDETQYF. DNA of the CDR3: TGTGCCAGCAGTCCAACTGCGGGGGACGAGACCCAGTACTTC.

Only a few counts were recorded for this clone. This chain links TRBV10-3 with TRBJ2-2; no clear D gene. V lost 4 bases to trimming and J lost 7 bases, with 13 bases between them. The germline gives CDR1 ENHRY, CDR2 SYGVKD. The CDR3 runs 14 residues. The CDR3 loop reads CAISGTAPVGELFF. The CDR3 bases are TGTGCCATCAGTGGTACAGCCCCTGTCGGGGAGCTGTTTTTT.

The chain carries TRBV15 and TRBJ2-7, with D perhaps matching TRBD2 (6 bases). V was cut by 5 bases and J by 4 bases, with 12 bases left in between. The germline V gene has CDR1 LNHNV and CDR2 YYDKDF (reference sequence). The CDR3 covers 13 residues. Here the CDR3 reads CATSPNGGYEQYF. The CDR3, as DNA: TGTGCCACCAGCCCTAACGGGGGTTACGAGCAGTACTTC.

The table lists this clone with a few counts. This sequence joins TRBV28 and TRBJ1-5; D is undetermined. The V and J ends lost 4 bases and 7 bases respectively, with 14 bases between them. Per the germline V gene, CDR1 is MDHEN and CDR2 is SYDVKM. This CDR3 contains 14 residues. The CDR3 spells CASSSRAGGQPQHF. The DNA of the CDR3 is TGTGCCAGCAGTTCCCGGGCTGGAGGACAGCCCCAGCATTTT. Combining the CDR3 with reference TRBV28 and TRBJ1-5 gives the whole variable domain DVKVTQSSRYLVKRTGEKVFLECVQDMDHENMFWYRQDPGLGLRLIYFSYDVKMKEKGDIPEGYSVSREKKERFSLILESASTNQTSMYLCASSSRAGGQPQHFGDGTRLSIL.

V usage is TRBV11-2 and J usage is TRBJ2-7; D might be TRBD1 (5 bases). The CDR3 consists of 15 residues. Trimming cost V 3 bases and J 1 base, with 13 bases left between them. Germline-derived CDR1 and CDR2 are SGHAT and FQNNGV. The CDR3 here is CASSFGNRLSYEQYF. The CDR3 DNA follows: TGTGCCAGCAGCTTCGGTAACAGGCTTTCCTACGAGCAGTACTTC.

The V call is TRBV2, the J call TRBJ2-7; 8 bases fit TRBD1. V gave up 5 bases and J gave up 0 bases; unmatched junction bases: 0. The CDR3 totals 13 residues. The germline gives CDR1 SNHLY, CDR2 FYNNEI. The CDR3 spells CASSTGGSYEQYF. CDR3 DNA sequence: TGTGCCAGCAGTACAGGGGGCTCCTACGAGCAGTACTTC. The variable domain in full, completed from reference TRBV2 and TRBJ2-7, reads EPEVTQTPSHQVTQMGQEVILRCVPISNHLYFYWYRQILGQKVEFLVSFYNNEISEKSEIFDDQFSVERPDGSNFTLKIRSTKLEDSAMYFCASSTGGSYEQYFGPGTRLTVT.

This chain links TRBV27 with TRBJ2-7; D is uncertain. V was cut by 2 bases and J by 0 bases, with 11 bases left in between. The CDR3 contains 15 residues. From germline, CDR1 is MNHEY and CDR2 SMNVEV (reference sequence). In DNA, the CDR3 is TGTGCCAGCAGTTTAAAACAGTCGAACTCCTACGAGCAGTACTTC. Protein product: CASSLKQSNSYEQYF.

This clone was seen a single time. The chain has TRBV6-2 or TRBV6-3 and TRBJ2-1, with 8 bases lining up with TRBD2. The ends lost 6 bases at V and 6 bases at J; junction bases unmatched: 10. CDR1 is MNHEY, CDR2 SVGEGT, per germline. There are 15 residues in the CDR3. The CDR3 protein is CASSRSSGWSNEQFF. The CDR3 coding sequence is TGTGCCAGCAGCCGCTCTAGCGGGTGGAGCAATGAGCAGTTCTTC.

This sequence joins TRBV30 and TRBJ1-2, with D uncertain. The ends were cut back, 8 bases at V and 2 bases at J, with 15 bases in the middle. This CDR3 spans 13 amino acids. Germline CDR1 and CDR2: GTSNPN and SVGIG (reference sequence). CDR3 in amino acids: CALSQGVNYGYTF. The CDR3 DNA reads TGTGCCCTCTCCCAAGGAGTCAACTATGGCTACACCTTC.

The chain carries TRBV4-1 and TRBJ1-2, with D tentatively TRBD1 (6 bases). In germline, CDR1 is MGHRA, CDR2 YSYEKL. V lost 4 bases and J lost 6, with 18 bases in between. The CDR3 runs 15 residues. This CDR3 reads CASSRNPDSGDGYTF. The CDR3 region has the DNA TGCGCCAGCAGCCGAAATCCGGACAGCGGGGATGGCTACACCTTC.

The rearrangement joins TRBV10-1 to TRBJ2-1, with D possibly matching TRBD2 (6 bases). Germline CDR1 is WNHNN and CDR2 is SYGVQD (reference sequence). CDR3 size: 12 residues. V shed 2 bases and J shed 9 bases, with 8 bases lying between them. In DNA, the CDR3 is TGCGCCAGCAGTGAGATGGAGGGTGAGCAGTTCTTC. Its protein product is CASSEMEGEQFF.

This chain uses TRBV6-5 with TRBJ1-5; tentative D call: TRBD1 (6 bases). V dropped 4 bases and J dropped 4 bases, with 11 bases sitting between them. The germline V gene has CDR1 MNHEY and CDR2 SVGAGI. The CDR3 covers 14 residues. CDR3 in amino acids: CASSLKGGNQPQHF. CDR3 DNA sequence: TGTGCCAGCAGTTTAAAGGGGGGGAATCAGCCCCAGCATTTT.

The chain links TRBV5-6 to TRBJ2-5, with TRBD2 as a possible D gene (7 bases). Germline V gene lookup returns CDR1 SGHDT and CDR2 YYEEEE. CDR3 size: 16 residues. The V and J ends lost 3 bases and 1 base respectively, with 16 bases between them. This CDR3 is CASSSLRGGIQETQYF. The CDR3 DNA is TGTGCCAGCAGCTCTCTGAGGGGGGGGATCCAAGAGACCCAGTACTTC. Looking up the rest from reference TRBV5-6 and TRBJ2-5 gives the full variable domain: DAGVTQSPTHLIKTRGQQVTLRCSPKSGHDTVSWYQQALGQGPQFIFQYYEEEERQRGNFPDRFSGHQFPNYSSELNVNALLLGDSALYLCASSSLRGGIQETQYFGPGTRLLVL.

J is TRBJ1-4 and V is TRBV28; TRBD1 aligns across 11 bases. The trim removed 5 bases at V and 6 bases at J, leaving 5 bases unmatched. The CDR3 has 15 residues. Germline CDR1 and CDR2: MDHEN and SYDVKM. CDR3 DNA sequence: TGTGCCAGCAGTGCTCCGGGACAGGGGGATGAAAAACTGTTTTTT. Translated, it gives CASSAPGQGDEKLFF.

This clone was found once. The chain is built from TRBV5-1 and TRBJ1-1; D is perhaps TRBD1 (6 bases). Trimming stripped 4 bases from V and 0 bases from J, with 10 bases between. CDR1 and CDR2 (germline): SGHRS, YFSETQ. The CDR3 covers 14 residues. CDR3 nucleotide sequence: TGCGCCAGCAGCATAGACAGGTTGAACACTGAAGCTTTCTTT. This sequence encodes CASSIDRLNTEAFF.

The CDR3 DNA follows: TGTGCCAGCAGCCCCACCTCGGGACAGACTAATCAGCCCCAGCATTTT. Its protein is CASSPTSGQTNQPQHF. The J gene is TRBJ1-5, the V gene TRBV28, with 7 bases fitting TRBD1. The CDR3 consists of 16 residues. Germline values: CDR1 MDHEN, CDR2 SYDVKM. After removal of 6 bases from V and 4 bases from J, the junction contained 12 bases not matched to a gene.

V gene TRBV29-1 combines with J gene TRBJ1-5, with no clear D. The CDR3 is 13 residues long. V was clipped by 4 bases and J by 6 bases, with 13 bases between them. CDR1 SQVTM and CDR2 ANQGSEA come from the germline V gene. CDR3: CSVGRAAGQPQHF. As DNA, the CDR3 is TGCAGCGTTGGGCGGGCGGCGGGTCAGCCCCAGCATTTT. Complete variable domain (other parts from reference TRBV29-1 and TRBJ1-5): SAVISQKPSRDICQRGTSLTIQCQVDSQVTMMFWYRQQPGQSLTLIATANQGSEATYESGFVIDKFPISRPNLTFSTLTVSNMSPEDSSIYLCSVGRAAGQPQHFGDGTRLSIL.

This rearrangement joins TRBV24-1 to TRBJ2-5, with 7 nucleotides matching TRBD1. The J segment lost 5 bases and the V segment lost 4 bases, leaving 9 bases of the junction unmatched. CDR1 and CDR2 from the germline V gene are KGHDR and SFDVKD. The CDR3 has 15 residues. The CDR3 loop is CATSDTGQAPETQYF. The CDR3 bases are TGTGCCACCAGTGACACAGGACAGGCCCCCGAGACCCAGTACTTC.

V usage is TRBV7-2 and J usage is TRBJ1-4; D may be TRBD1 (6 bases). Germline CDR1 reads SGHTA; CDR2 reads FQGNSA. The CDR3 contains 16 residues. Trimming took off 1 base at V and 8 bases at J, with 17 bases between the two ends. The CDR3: CASSLGQVGDREKLFF. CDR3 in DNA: TGTGCCAGCAGCTTAGGACAGGTGGGGGATAGGGAAAAACTGTTTTTT.